These T cell receptor beta chains were read from a single sample in a study of response to subunit inactivated influenza vaccine. TCRdb independently ran MiXCR on the RT-PCR reads; one entry per CDR3 protein. The sample shows about 310,000 distinct CDR3 sequences, 20% to 25% of them seen only once. The source material was PBMCs from blood, sampled less than 22 months after vaccination. The receptors were gathered from a man aged 45 to 70 who received an inactivated influenza vaccine. Both conserved end residues are part of each CDR3. The order of the fields is J gene, V gene, D gene, clone size, CDR3 protein, CDR3 DNA. The D gene is left open where the match is weak. Some rows mark clone size as missing; the rest say once, few, many or name a class of expanded clone.

>TRBJ2-3|TRBV20-1|TRBD2|NA
CSAKLLAGARADTQYF
TGCAGTGCCAAGCTCCTAGCGGGAGCTCGGGCAGATACGCAGTATTTT
>TRBJ2-1|TRBV28|TRBD2|NA
CASIPLTSGSLNEQFF
TGTGCCAGCATCCCCCTGACTAGCGGGAGTCTCAATGAGCAGTTCTTC
>TRBJ1-6|TRBV7-9|NA|once
CASSPGHDSPLHF
TGTGCCAGCAGCCCAGGGCATGATTCACCCCTCCACTTT
>TRBJ2-7|TRBV28|TRBD1|NA
CASSTRQGVISSEQYF
TGTGCCAGCAGCACACGACAGGGGGTGATTTCCTCCGAGCAGTACTTC
>TRBJ2-3|TRBV20-1|NA|NA
CSASPLRDSTDTQYF
TGCAGTGCTAGTCCCCTACGGGACAGCACAGATACGCAGTATTTT
>TRBJ2-7|TRBV6-2/TRBV6-3|TRBD1|NA
CASSPIGATGSGHEQYF
TGTGCCAGCAGCCCTATTGGGGCGACAGGGAGCGGCCACGAGCAGTACTTC
>TRBJ1-5|TRBV6-2/TRBV6-3|TRBD1|NA
CASSYSDRVGQPQHF
TGTGCCAGCAGTTACTCCGACAGGGTTGGTCAGCCCCAGCATTTT
>TRBJ1-1|TRBV14|NA|many
CASSRTAAFGAFF
TGTGCCAGCAGCCGGACAGCCGCCTTCGGGGCTTTCTTT
>TRBJ1-1|TRBV12-3/TRBV12-4|NA|many
CASSLGGPEAFF
TGTGCCAGCAGTTTGGGAGGTCCCGAAGCTTTCTTT
>TRBJ1-1|TRBV7-6|TRBD1|NA
CASSTATGTYAEAFF
TGTGCCAGCAGCACTGCGACAGGGACGTACGCTGAAGCTTTCTTT
>TRBJ1-1|TRBV20-1|NA|few
CSAQPIDGMNTEAFF
TGCAGTGCTCAACCAATTGACGGAATGAACACTGAAGCTTTCTTT
>TRBJ1-2|TRBV5-1|NA|few
CASSLERGASYTF
TGCGCCAGCAGCTTGGAACGGGGTGCGTCCTACACCTTC
>TRBJ2-3|TRBV20-1|TRBD2|NA
CSAITAGGFPTDTQYF
TGCAGTGCCATCACCGCGGGAGGGTTCCCCACAGATACGCAGTATTTT
>TRBJ2-5|TRBV7-9|TRBD2|few
CASNKGLAETQYF
TGTGCCAGCAACAAGGGACTAGCGGAGACCCAGTACTTC
>TRBJ1-4|TRBV5-6|NA|NA
CASSHRDNEKLFF
TGTGCCAGCAGCCATCGGGATAATGAAAAACTGTTTTTT
>TRBJ1-2|TRBV3-1|TRBD1|many
CASSQLRGRYGYTF
TGTGCCAGCAGCCAACTCAGGGGGAGATATGGCTACACCTTC
>TRBJ1-5|TRBV28|NA|many
CASSLPQVSFNQPQHF
TGTGCCAGCAGTTTACCCCAAGTCTCTTTCAATCAGCCCCAGCATTTT
>TRBJ1-1|TRBV6-2/TRBV6-3|NA|NA
CASSSGPTEAFF
TGTGCCAGCAGTTCAGGGCCCACTGAAGCTTTCTTT
>TRBJ2-3|TRBV4-3|NA|NA
CASSQDMELKSTDTQYF
TGCGCCAGCAGCCAAGATATGGAACTAAAGAGCACAGATACGCAGTATTTT
>TRBJ1-1|TRBV15|TRBD1|NA
CATSGQGWRCTEAFF
TGTGCCACCAGCGGACAGGGGTGGAGGTGCACTGAAGCTTTCTTT
>TRBJ2-7|TRBV27|TRBD1|few
CASSPGDRTYEQYF
TGTGCCAGCAGCCCTGGGGACAGGACCTACGAGCAGTACTTC
>TRBJ2-4|TRBV5-5|NA|NA
CASSLVNNFNIQYF
TGTGCCAGCAGCTTAGTTAACAATTTTAACATTCAGTACTTC
>TRBJ2-2|TRBV7-2|TRBD2|few
CASSLAWSGGTGELFF
TGTGCCAGCAGCTTAGCGTGGTCGGGGGGCACCGGGGAGCTGTTTTTT
>TRBJ1-4|TRBV5-1|TRBD1|NA
CASSRRTGATNERLFF
TGCGCCAGCAGCAGAAGGACAGGAGCAACTAATGAAAGACTGTTTTTT
>TRBJ1-6|TRBV2|NA|NA
CASSTSRGWNSPLHF
TGTGCCAGCAGCACTTCCAGGGGTTGGAATTCACCCCTCCACTTT
>TRBJ1-1|TRBV15|NA|NA
CATSQRLHKNTEAFF
TGTGCCACCAGTCAGAGACTTCACAAGAACACTGAAGCTTTCTTT
>TRBJ1-2|TRBV29-1|NA|few
CSVKDSYGYTF
TGCAGCGTCAAGGACAGCTATGGCTACACCTTC
>TRBJ1-1|TRBV18|NA|many
CASSPGTEAFF
TGTGCCAGCAGTCCCGGGACTGAAGCTTTCTTT
>TRBJ2-4|TRBV12-3/TRBV12-4|TRBD2|few
CASTTLAGVDIQYF
TGTGCCAGCACCACACTAGCGGGTGTCGACATTCAGTACTTC
>TRBJ2-7|TRBV29-1|TRBD1|NA
CSVGQGVNYEQYF
TGCAGCGTGGGACAGGGGGTGAACTACGAGCAGTACTTC
>TRBJ2-2|TRBV11-2|TRBD2|NA
CASSYVGRTGELFF
TGTGCCAGCTCCTACGTCGGGAGGACCGGGGAGCTGTTTTTT
>TRBJ1-4|TRBV6-1|TRBD1|NA
CASKTRRQGYDEKLFF
TGTGCCAGCAAAACCCGCCGACAGGGGTACGATGAAAAACTGTTTTTT
>TRBJ2-3|TRBV5-8|NA|NA
CASSFEEDSSSTDTQYF
TGTGCCAGCAGCTTTGAGGAGGACAGCTCTAGCACAGATACGCAGTATTTT
>TRBJ1-3|TRBV5-8|NA|many
CASTPRGNTIYF
TGTGCCAGCACACCGCGTGGAAACACCATATATTTT
>TRBJ2-3|TRBV10-3|NA|NA
CAISEWKGSGDTQYF
TGTGCCATCAGTGAGTGGAAGGGTAGTGGGGATACGCAGTATTTT
>TRBJ1-1|TRBV7-2|NA|NA
CASSLSHTRRSSNTEAFF
TGTGCCAGCAGCTTATCGCATACTCGACGTTCTTCGAACACTGAAGCTTTCTTT
>TRBJ1-4|TRBV4-3|TRBD1|NA
CASSQRVVDRATFNEKLFF
TGCGCCAGCAGCCAACGAGTCGTCGACAGGGCCACTTTTAATGAAAAACTGTTTTTT
>TRBJ2-3|TRBV5-1|TRBD2|NA
CASSSSSGRGPTDTQYF
TGCGCCAGCAGCTCCTCTAGCGGGAGGGGCCCTACAGATACGCAGTATTTT